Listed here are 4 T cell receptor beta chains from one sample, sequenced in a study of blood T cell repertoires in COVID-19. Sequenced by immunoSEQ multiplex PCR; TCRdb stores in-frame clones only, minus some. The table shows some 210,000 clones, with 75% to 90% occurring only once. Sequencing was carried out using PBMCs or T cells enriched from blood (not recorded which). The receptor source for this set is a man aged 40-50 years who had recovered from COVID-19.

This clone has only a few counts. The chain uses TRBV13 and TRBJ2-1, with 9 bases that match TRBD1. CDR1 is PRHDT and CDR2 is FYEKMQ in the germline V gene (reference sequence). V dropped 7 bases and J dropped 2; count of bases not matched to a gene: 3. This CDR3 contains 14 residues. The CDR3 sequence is CASKGQGTYNEQFF. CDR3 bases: TGTGCCAGCAAAGGACAGGGGACCTACAATGAGCAGTTCTTC.

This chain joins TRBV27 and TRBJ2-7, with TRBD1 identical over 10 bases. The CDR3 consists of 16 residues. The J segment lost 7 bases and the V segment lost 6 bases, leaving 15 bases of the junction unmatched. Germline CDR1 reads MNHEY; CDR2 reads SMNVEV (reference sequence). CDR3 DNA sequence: TGTGCCAGCAGCATTTTCCCACCGACAGGGGGCTATGAGCAGTACTTC. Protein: CASSIFPPTGGYEQYF.

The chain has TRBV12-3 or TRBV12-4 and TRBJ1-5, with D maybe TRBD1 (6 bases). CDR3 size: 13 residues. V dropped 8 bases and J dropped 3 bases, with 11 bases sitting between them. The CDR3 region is CASRRDNNQPQHF. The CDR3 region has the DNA TGTGCCAGCCGCCGGGACAACAATCAGCCCCAGCATTTT.

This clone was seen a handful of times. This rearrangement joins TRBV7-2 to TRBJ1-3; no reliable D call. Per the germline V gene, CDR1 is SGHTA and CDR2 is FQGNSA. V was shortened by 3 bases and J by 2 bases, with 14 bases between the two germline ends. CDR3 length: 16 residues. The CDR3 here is CASSFSGVFPGNTIYF. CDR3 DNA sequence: TGTGCCAGCAGCTTCTCCGGAGTCTTCCCTGGAAACACCATATATTTT.